Listed here is a single TCR beta chain. No antigen is known for it. There are no base qualities to consult, and no much larger clone falls within one base. The sample belongs to a study of blood T cell repertoires in COVID-19 (dated by TCRdb to 2019 to 2021). The study in broad terms: The collaborator samples originated in the United States, Italy and Spain and spanned the acute and convalescent phases of COVID-19. The prospective study material was composed of cDNA or gDNA derived from T cells, B-cell-depleted T cells, or PBMCs. Deeply sampled blood TCRbeta repertoires from subjects exposed to, actively infected with, or recovered from COVID-19 were included in the dataset. The repertoires were released in a freely available public database meant as a resource for research on the immune response to SARS-CoV-2. The samples were drawn from two sources: the first 160 participants of the ongoing ImmuneRACE study, and fewer than 1,500 subjects contributed by 6 global collaborators. Sample metadata almost always included a de-identified subject ID, COVID-19 status, age in years and sex. Where available, HLA class I and class II types were taken from metadata supplied by the sample provider and were not determined by assay-based typing.

Broader findings and caveats from the paper: Clinical and demographic metadata were provided uncurated, with the amount varying by source and participant.

The immunoSEQ Assay, a bias-controlled multiplex PCR, was used to amplify TCRbeta CDR3 regions from genomic DNA. As for the authors' bioinformatics: Within the assay, amplification of reference gene primers was used to estimate how many nucleated cells each sample contained. Sequence reads were collapsed and filtered to measure the absolute abundance of every unique TCRbeta CDR3 rearrangement. Productive Simpson clonality was computed per sample as the square root of Simpson's diversity index over productive rearrangements. Imported from immuneACCESS, the table was reduced by TCRdb to in-frame sequences with V and J called. These copies leave out some clones; in studies compared against another copy, an unresolved V gene accounts for under half, and the cause of the remainder is not known. V, J and clone size are those of that table, while D and trimming were read from the DNA. The sample table shows 55,000 to 85,000 clones, and 80% to 90% are seen once. Jointly, the top ten make up roughly 5.5% of the sample.

The collaborating institutions used their own protocols to collect whole blood in K2EDTA tubes. For TCRbeta analysis, collaborators shipped samples as frozen whole blood, isolated PBMCs, or DNA extracted from either of those sample types. Based on the germline V gene, the CDR1 and CDR2 sequences are MGHDK and SYGVNS. The V end gives up 5 bases and the J end 2 bases, leaving 4 bases in the junction not matched to a gene. The CDR3 runs 15 amino acids, cysteine and phenylalanine included. Kept here is only the CDR3 DNA, which spans 45 bases and is read in frame from base 1. In this chain, TRBV25-1 is recombined with TRBJ2-5; 11 middle bases align to TRBD2. This clonotype originated in a human donor in a cohort sampled during active COVID-19. Input material: peripheral blood. The CDR3 here reads CASSMASGGQETQYF. The sequenced DNA: TGTGCCAGCAGTATGGCTAGCGGGGGGCAAGAGACCCAGTACTTC. Extended through the reference TRBV25-1 and TRBJ2-5 proteins, this CDR3 yields the full variable domain: EADIYQTPRYLVIGTGKKITLECSQTMGHDKMYWYQQDPGMELHLIHYSYGVNSTEKGDLSSESTVSRIRTEHFPLTLESARPSHTSQYLCASSMASGGQETQYFGPGTRLLVL.